Described below is a single TCR beta chain sequence and its context. Its antigen is unknown. Base-call qualities are not available, and no considerably larger clone is one nucleotide away. The immunoSEQ Assay, a bias-controlled multiplex PCR, was used to amplify TCRbeta CDR3 regions from genomic DNA. The published analysis was carried out like this. Within the assay, amplification of reference gene primers was used to estimate how many nucleated cells each sample contained. To quantify the absolute abundance of each unique TCRbeta CDR3 rearrangement, sequence reads were collapsed and filtered. Productive Simpson clonality was computed per sample as the square root of Simpson's diversity index over productive rearrangements. The table was pulled from immuneACCESS by TCRdb, which kept in-frame rearrangements only. Such tables lose some clones; where checked, under half of the loss comes from unresolved V genes, and the rest has no known cause. Clone size and the V and J calls come from that table; the DNA yielded D and trimming. The sample table contains fewer than 350,000 clones; only one count was recorded for 80% to 85% of them. Roughly 2.9% of the sample lies in the top ten.

The data were taken from a study of blood T cell repertoires in COVID-19 (dated by TCRdb to 2020 to 2022). Describing the broader study: Collaborator samples came from the United States, Italy and Spain and covered acute and convalescent phases of COVID-19. The repertoires were released in a freely available public database meant as a resource for research on the immune response to SARS-CoV-2. Where available, HLA class I and class II types were taken from metadata supplied by the sample provider and were not determined by assay-based typing. The sample metadata nearly always contained a de-identified subject ID, COVID-19 status, age in years and sex. The material from the prospective study consisted of cDNA or gDNA derived from T cells, B-cell-depleted T cells, or PBMCs. Samples were obtained from the ongoing ImmuneRACE study (first 160 participants) and from 950 to 1,500 subjects provided by 6 global collaborators. Subjects who had been exposed to COVID-19, were actively infected with it, or had recovered from it provided the deeply sampled blood TCRbeta repertoires that made up the dataset. Overall study outcomes, separate from this receptor: How much clinical and demographic metadata was included differed by source and by participant, and the metadata was provided uncurated.

Whole blood was collected in K2EDTA tubes by collaborating institutions according to the institutions' own protocols. For TCRbeta analysis, collaborator samples were shipped as frozen whole blood, as isolated PBMCs, or as DNA extracted from either sample type. From cysteine to phenylalanine, the CDR3 is 15 amino acids long. Solely the CDR3 DNA is kept, with 45 bases framed from the first base. V ends up 10 bases short and J 2 bases short, with an unmatched junction base count of 11. The germline V gene gives CDR1 as ENHRY and CDR2 as SYGVKD. This receptor was obtained from a woman aged 55-69 years with active or convalescent COVID-19. Material for sequencing was peripheral blood. In this chain, TRBV10-3 is recombined with TRBJ2-3, with 8 middle bases fitting TRBD2. The CDR3 protein is CATSYVAGFTDTQYF. The DNA sequence reads TGTGCCACCTCCTACGTAGCGGGGTTCACAGATACGCAGTATTTT.